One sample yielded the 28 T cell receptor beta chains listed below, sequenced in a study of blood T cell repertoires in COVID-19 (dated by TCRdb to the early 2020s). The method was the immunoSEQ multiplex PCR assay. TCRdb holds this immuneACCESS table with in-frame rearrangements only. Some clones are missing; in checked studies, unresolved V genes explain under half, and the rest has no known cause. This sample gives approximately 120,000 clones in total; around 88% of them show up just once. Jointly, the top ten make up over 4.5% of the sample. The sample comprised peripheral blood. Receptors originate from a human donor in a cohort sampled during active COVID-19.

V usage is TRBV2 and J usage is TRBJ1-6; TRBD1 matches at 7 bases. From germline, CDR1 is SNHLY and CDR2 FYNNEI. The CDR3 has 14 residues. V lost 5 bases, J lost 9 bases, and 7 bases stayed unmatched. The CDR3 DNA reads TGTGCCAGCAGTACAGGGGAGGTTAGTTCACCCCTCCACTTT. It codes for CASSTGEVSSPLHF.

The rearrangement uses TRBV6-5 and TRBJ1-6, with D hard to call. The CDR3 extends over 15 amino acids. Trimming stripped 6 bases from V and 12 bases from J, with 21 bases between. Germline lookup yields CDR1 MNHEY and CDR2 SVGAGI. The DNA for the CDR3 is TGTGCCAGCAGGTCAACTTGGGCAGCCCTAAAACCCCTCCACTTT. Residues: CASRSTWAALKPLHF.

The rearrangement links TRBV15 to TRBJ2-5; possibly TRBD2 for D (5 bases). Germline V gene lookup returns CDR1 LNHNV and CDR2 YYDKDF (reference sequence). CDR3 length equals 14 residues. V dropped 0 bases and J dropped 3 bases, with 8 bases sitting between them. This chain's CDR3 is CATSRDSGKETQYF. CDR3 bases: TGTGCCACCAGCAGAGATTCGGGAAAAGAGACCCAGTACTTC.

CDR3 residues: CASSGLAGGRETQYF. The CDR3 DNA sequence: TGTGCCAGTAGTGGACTAGCGGGAGGGCGAGAGACCCAGTACTTC. The rearrangement uses TRBV19 and TRBJ2-5; 15 bases align to TRBD2. Germline trimming cut 5 bases from V and 4 bases from J; bases unmatched to any gene: 2. Looked up from germline, CDR1 is LNHDA and CDR2 is SQIVND (reference sequence). The CDR3 totals 15 residues.

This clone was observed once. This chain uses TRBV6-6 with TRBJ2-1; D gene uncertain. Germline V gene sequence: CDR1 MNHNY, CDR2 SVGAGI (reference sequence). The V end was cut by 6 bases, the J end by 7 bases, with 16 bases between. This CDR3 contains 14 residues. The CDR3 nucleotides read TGTGCCAGCAGCCTACCGACTTATAGGAATGAGCAGTTCTTC. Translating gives CASSLPTYRNEQFF.

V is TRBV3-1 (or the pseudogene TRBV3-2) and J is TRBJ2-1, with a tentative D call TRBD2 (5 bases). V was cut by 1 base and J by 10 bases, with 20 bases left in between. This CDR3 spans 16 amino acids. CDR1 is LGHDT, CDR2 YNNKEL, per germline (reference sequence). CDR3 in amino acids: CASSQVRRHPITEQFF. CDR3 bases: TGTGCCAGCAGCCAAGTCCGGAGGCATCCCATAACAGAGCAGTTCTTC.

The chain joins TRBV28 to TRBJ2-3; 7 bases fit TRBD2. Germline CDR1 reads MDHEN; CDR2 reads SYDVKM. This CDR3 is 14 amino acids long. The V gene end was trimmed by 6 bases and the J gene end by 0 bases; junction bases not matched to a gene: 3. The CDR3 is CASRHSGSTDTQYF. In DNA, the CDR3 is TGTGCCAGCAGACATAGCGGGAGCACAGATACGCAGTATTTT.

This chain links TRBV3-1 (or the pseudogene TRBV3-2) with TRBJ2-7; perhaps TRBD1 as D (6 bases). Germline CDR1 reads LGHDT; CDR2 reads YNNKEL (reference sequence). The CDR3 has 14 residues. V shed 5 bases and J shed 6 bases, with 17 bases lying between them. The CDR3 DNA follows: TGTGCCAGCAGCTTACGTACAGGGTTAGGCGAGCAGTACTTC. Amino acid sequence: CASSLRTGLGEQYF.

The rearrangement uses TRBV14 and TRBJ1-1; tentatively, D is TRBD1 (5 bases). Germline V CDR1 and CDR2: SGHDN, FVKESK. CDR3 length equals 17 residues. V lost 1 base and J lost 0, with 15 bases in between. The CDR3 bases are TGTGCCAGCAGCCAAGTCCGGGGGAGGTCCTTGAACACTGAAGCTTTCTTT. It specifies CASSQVRGRSLNTEAFF.

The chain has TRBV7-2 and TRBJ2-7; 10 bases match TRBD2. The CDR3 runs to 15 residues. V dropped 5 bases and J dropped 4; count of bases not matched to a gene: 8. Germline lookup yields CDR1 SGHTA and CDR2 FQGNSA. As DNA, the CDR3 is TGTGCCAGCAGCCCACTTAGCGGGGGGATATACGAGCAGTACTTC. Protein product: CASSPLSGGIYEQYF.

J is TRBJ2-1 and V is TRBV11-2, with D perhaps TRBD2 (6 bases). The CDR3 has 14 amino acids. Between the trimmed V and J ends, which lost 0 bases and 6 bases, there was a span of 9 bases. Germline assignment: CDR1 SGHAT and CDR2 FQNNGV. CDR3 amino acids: CASSLEASVNEQFF. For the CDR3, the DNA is TGTGCCAGCAGCTTAGAGGCTAGCGTCAATGAGCAGTTCTTC.

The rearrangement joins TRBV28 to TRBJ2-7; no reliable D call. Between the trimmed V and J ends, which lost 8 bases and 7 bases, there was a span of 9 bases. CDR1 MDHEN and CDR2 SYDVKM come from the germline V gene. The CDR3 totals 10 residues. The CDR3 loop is CASASREQYF. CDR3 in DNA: TGTGCCAGCGCCTCCAGGGAGCAGTACTTC.

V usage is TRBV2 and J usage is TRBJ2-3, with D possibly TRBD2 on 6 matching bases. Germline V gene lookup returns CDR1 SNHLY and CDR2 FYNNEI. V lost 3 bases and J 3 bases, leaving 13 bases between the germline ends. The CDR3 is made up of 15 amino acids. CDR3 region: CASSDGPSETDTQYF. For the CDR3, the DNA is TGTGCCAGCAGTGATGGGCCTAGCGAGACAGATACGCAGTATTTT.

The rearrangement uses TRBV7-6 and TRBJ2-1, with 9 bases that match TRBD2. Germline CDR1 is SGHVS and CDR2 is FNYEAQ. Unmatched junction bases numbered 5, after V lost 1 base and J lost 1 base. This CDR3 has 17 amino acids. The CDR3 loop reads CASSLGQAGGSYNEQFF. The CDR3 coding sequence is TGTGCCAGCAGCTTAGGACAAGCGGGAGGTTCCTACAATGAGCAGTTCTTC.

The DNA of the CDR3 is TGTGCCAGCAGTTCCCTCAGGGGGCTTCGGACTGAAGCTTTCTTT. It codes for CASSSLRGLRTEAFF. This chain uses TRBV28 with TRBJ1-1; 8 bases fit TRBD1. Per the germline V gene, CDR1 is MDHEN and CDR2 is SYDVKM. This CDR3 is 15 amino acids long. The J segment lost 5 bases and the V segment lost 4 bases, leaving 9 bases of the junction unmatched. Combining the CDR3 with reference TRBV28 and TRBJ1-1 gives the whole variable domain DVKVTQSSRYLVKRTGEKVFLECVQDMDHENMFWYRQDPGLGLRLIYFSYDVKMKEKGDIPEGYSVSREKKERFSLILESASTNQTSMYLCASSSLRGLRTEAFFGQGTRLTVV.

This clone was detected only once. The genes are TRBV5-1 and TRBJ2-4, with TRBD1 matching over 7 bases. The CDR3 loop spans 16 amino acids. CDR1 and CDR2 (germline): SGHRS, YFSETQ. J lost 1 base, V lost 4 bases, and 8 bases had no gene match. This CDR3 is CASSTQGNMAKNIQYF. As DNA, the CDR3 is TGCGCCAGCAGCACACAGGGGAATATGGCCAAAAACATTCAGTACTTC.

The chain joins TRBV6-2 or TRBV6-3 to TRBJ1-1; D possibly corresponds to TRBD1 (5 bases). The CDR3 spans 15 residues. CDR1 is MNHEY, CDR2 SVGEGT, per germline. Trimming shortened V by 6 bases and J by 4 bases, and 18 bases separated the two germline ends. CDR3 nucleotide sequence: TGTGCCAGCAGCGGATTCAGGGCTCGAGGCACTGAAGCTTTCTTT. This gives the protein CASSGFRARGTEAFF.

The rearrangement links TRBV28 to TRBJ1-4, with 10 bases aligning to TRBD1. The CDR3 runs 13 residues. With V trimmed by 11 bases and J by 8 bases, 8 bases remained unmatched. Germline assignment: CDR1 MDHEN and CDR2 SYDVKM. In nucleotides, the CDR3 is TGTGCCTTGAGGGGGACAGGGGACGAAAAACTGTTTTTT. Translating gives CALRGTGDEKLFF.

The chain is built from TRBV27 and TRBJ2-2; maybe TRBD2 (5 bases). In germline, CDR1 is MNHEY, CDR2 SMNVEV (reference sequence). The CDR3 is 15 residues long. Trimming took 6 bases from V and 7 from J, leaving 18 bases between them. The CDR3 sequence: CASSPGGLPYGELFF. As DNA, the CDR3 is TGTGCCAGCAGCCCCGGAGGCCTACCCTACGGGGAGCTGTTTTTT.

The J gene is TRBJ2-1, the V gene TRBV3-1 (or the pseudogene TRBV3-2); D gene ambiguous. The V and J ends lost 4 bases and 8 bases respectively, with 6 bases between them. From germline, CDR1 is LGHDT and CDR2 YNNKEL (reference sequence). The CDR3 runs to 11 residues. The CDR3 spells CASSRGYEQFF. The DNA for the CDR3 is TGTGCCAGCAGCCGAGGTTATGAGCAGTTCTTC.

CDR3 bases: TGTGCCAGCAGCTTACAAAGGGGGCGCTTCAGCTCCTACAATGAGCAGTTCTTC. It codes for CASSLQRGRFSSYNEQFF. The rearrangement joins TRBV7-3 to TRBJ2-1; TRBD1 matches 7 bases. V was clipped by 2 bases and J by 0 bases; unmatched bases: 10. The CDR3 loop spans 18 amino acids. Germline CDR1 reads SGHTA; CDR2 reads FQGTGA.

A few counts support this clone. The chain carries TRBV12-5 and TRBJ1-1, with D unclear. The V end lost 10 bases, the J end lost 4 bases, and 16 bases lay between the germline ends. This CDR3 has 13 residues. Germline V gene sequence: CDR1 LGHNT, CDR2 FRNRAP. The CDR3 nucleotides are TGTGCTACCACTAGCGGGTCCGGCACTGAAGCTTTCTTT. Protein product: CATTSGSGTEAFF.

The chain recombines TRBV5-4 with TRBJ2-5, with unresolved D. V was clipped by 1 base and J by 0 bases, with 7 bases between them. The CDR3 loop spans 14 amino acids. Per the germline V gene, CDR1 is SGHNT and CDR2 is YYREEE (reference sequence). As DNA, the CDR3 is TGTGCCAGCAGCTTGAGCCAGGACCAAGAGACCCAGTACTTC. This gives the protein CASSLSQDQETQYF.

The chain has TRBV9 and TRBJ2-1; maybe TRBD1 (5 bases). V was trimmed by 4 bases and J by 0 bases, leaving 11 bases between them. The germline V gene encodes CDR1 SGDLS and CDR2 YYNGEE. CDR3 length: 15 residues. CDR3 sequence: CASSPTGSSYNEQFF. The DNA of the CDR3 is TGTGCCAGCAGCCCAACAGGAAGCTCCTACAATGAGCAGTTCTTC.

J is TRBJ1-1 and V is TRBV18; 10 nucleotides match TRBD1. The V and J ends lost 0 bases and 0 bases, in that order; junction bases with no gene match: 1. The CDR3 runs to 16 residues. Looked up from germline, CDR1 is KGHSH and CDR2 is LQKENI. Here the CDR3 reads CASSPPDRGMNTEAFF. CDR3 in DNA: TGTGCCAGCTCACCACCGGACAGGGGGATGAACACTGAAGCTTTCTTT.

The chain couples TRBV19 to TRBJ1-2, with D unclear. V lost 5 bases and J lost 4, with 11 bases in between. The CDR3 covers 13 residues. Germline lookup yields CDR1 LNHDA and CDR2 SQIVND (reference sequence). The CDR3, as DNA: TGTGCCAGTAGTTTCTTCAACTCCTATGGCTACACCTTC. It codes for CASSFFNSYGYTF.

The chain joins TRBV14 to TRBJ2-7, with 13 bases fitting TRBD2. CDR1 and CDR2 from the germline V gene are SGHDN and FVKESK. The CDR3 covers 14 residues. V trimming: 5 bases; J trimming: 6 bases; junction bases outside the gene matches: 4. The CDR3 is CASSGLAGVREQYF. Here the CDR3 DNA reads TGTGCCAGCAGCGGACTAGCGGGAGTCCGCGAGCAGTACTTC.

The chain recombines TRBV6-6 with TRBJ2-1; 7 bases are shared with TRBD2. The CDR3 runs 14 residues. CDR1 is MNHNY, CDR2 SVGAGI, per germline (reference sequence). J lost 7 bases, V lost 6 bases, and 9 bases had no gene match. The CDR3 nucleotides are TGTGCCAGCAGCGCACCGGGACTAATTAATGAGCAGTTCTTC. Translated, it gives CASSAPGLINEQFF.